Listed below are T cell receptor beta chains from one sample, sequenced in a study of memory CD4+ T cells and cytomegalovirus serostatus. Clones were read by immunoSEQ multiplex PCR, and TCRdb kept only the in-frame ones, dropping some. The table has about 47,000 clones, approximately 74% seen once. Material: memory CD4+ T cells from blood. The receptors were sampled from an adult in good health and CMV-seropositive. The CDR3 runs from the conserved cysteine through the conserved F or W. Fields, in order: V gene, clone size, D gene, J gene, CDR3 protein, CDR3 DNA. D genes are given only for firm matches. Expanded clones are given a class, and other clones once, few, many or no size at all.

>TRBV29-1|few|NA|TRBJ2-1
CSVESAERYGEQFF
TGCAGCGTTGAATCCGCGGAGAGATATGGTGAGCAGTTCTTC
>TRBV19|NA|NA|TRBJ1-1
CASSINTGYTEAFF
TGTGCCAGTAGTATAAACACAGGGTACACTGAAGCTTTCTTT
>TRBV5-1|NA|NA|TRBJ1-3
CASSRDVSSGNTIYF
TGCGCCAGCAGCAGAGACGTTAGCTCTGGAAACACCATATATTTT
>TRBV5-4|NA|TRBD1|TRBJ1-1
CASSPDRGLRTEAFF
TGTGCCAGCAGCCCGGACAGGGGATTGCGGACTGAAGCTTTCTTT
>TRBV5-1|NA|TRBD1|TRBJ2-3
CASSLAQGADTQYF
TGCGCCAGCAGCTTGGCCCAGGGGGCAGATACGCAGTATTTT
>TRBV5-1|NA|NA|TRBJ2-3
CASSLWLQDTDTQYF
TGCGCCAGCAGCTTGTGGCTACAGGACACAGATACGCAGTATTTT
>TRBV2|NA|TRBD1|TRBJ1-5
CASATGTRQPQHF
TGTGCCAGCGCGACAGGGACTAGGCAGCCCCAGCATTTT
>TRBV6-1|few|NA|TRBJ1-4
CASTIGRGGEKLFF
TGTGCCAGCACGATCGGCAGGGGTGGTGAAAAACTGTTTTTT
>TRBV7-8|few|NA|TRBJ1-2
CASSLEGGQINYGYTF
TGTGCCAGCAGCTTAGAGGGGGGGCAGATAAACTATGGCTACACCTTC
>TRBV11-2|once|NA|TRBJ2-5
CASSLDGKGRETQYF
TGTGCCAGCAGCTTAGATGGGAAAGGCCGGGAGACCCAGTACTTC
>TRBV7-9|NA|NA|TRBJ2-3
CASSPPTVGPNTQYF
TGTGCCAGCAGCCCGCCGACAGTAGGGCCTAATACGCAGTATTTT
>TRBV27|NA|TRBD1|TRBJ1-2
CASSSTGVYGYTF
TGTGCCAGCAGTTCTACAGGGGTCTATGGCTACACCTTC
>TRBV5-4|few|NA|TRBJ1-6
CASSFWAGDSPLHF
TGTGCCAGCAGCTTTTGGGCGGGGGATTCACCCCTCCACTTT
>TRBV4-2|few|NA|TRBJ2-3
CASSAGTTDTQYF
TGTGCCAGCAGCGCTGGAACCACAGATACGCAGTATTTT
>TRBV28|NA|NA|TRBJ2-5
CASSLGSEETQYF
TGTGCCAGCAGTTTAGGCAGTGAAGAGACCCAGTACTTC
>TRBV7-2|NA|TRBD1|TRBJ1-2
CASSLGSGGDGYTF
TGTGCCAGCAGCTTAGGCTCAGGGGGGGATGGCTACACCTTC
>TRBV7-2|NA|NA|TRBJ1-5
CASSAQGPSMAQHF
TGTGCCAGCAGTGCACAGGGTCCTTCTATGGCCCAGCATTTT
>TRBV2|NA|TRBD1|TRBJ2-7
CASSDRGPYEQYF
TGTGCCTCCTCGGACAGGGGGCCTTACGAGCAGTACTTC
>TRBV11-2|NA|TRBD1|TRBJ1-2
CASRGDRANYGYTF
TGTGCCAGCAGAGGGGACAGAGCCAACTATGGCTACACCTTC